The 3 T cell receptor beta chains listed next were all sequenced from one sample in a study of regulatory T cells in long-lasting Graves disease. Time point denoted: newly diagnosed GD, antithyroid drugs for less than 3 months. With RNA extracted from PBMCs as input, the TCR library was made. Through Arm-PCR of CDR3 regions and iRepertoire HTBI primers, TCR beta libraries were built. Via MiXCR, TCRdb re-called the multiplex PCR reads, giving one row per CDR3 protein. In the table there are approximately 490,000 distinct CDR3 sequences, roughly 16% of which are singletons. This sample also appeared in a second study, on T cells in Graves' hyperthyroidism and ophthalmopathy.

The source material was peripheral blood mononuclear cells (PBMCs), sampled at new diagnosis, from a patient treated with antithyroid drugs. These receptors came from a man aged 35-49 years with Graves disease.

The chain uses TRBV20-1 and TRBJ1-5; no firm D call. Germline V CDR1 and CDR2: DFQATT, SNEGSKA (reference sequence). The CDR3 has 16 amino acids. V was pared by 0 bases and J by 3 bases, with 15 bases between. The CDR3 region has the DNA TGCAGTGCTAGAGAAGCGACGGGGAGTGACAATCAGCCCCAGCATTTT. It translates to CSAREATGSDNQPQHF.

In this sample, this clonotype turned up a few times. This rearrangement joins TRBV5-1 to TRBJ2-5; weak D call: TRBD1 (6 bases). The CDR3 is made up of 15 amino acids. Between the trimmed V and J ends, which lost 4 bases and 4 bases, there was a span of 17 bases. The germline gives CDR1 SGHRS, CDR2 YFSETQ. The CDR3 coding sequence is TGCGCCAGCAGCCCCGGGACACTTGGGGGAGAGACCCAGTACTTC. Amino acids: CASSPGTLGGETQYF.

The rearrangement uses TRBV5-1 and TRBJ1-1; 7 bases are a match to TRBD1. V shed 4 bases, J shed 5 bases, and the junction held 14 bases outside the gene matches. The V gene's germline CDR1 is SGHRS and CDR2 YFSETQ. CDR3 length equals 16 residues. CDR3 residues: CASSLDGTESQTEAFF. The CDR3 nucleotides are TGCGCCAGCAGCCTAGATGGGACAGAAAGCCAGACTGAAGCTTTCTTT.